These 11 T cell receptor beta chains share one sample of origin, sequenced in a study of blood T cells in healthy people across ages. The use of a sample-barcoded 5' primer and a J-beta primer mix characterized a second PCR of about 7 to 12 cycles. TCRdb re-called the 5' RACE reads with MiXCR, one entry per CDR3 protein. Found here are roughly 1.4 million distinct CDR3 sequences, almost 60% of them singletons; the top ten hold 6.5% to 8%. Material for sequencing was blood. The receptors derive from a man between 18 and 29 years old in good health.

The chain couples TRBV5-1 to TRBJ2-4; TRBD2 matches at 9 bases. Germline-derived CDR1 and CDR2 are SGHRS and YFSETQ. Trimming at V came to 3 bases and at J to 0 bases, leaving 4 bases not matched to a gene. This CDR3 is built from 16 residues. CDR3 region: CASSSGLAVAKNIQYF. The CDR3 coding sequence is TGCGCCAGCAGCTCGGGACTAGCAGTAGCCAAAAACATTCAGTACTTC.

J is TRBJ2-7 and V is TRBV27; TRBD2 agrees at 9 bases. The CDR3 length is 14 residues. With 4 bases clipped from V and 2 bases from J, the junction kept 3 bases outside the gene matches. CDR1 MNHEY and CDR2 SMNVEV come from the germline V gene (reference sequence). Here the CDR3 DNA reads TGTGCCAGCAGTTATAAGCGGGGGGCCTACGAGCAGTACTTC. Amino acid sequence: CASSYKRGAYEQYF.

The chain is built from TRBV27 and TRBJ2-7; TRBD1 might be the D (5 bases). V lost 8 bases to trimming and J lost 1 base, with 21 bases between them. This CDR3 is built from 16 residues. Germline lookup yields CDR1 MNHEY and CDR2 SMNVEV (reference sequence). CDR3 sequence reads: CASAPLGPRLSYEQYF. CDR3 in DNA: TGTGCCAGCGCCCCATTGGGGCCCAGGCTATCCTACGAGCAGTACTTC.

This clonotype was detected a few times. Here the CDR3 reads CSAGGGGRSYEQYF. The CDR3 region has the DNA TGCAGTGCCGGAGGGGGGGGGCGCTCCTACGAGCAGTACTTC. The chain couples TRBV20-1 to TRBJ2-7; the D gene is possibly TRBD2 (7 bases). CDR3 length: 14 amino acids. Trimming pared 6 bases from V and 0 bases from J, leaving 15 bases between. In germline, CDR1 is DFQATT, CDR2 SNEGSKA (reference sequence).

The chain couples TRBV14 to TRBJ2-4; possibly TRBD2 for D (5 bases). The CDR3 sequence is 16 residues long. The V gene lost 4 bases and the J gene lost 1 base, with 14 bases spanning the gap. Germline-derived CDR1 and CDR2 are SGHDN and FVKESK. CDR3 coding DNA: TGTGCCAGCAGCCCAGGATGGGAGTCCGCCAAAAACATTCAGTACTTC. Translation: CASSPGWESAKNIQYF. The full variable domain, completed using reference TRBV14 and TRBJ2-4, is EAGVTQFPSHSVIEKGQTVTLRCDPISGHDNLYWYRRVMGKEIKFLLHFVKESKQDESGMPNNRFLAERTGGTYSTLKVQPAELEDSGVYFCASSPGWESAKNIQYFGAGTRLSVL.

This clonotype was seen once. The CDR3 loop reads CASSWGVLYEQYF. The CDR3, as DNA: TGTGCCAGCAGTTGGGGGGTGCTCTACGAGCAGTACTTC. V and J are TRBV27 and TRBJ2-5, with a weak D call TRBD2 (6 bases). The DNA end is more similar to TRBJ2-7, so the J call may be wrong. CDR1 and CDR2 from the germline V gene are MNHEY and SMNVEV (reference sequence). CDR3 length: 13 residues.

This clonotype was seen more than once but under ten times. The chain links TRBV5-5 to TRBJ2-7; 8 bases agree with TRBD2. CDR1 and CDR2 (germline): SGHKS, YYEKEE (reference sequence). V was clipped by 0 bases and J by 5 bases; unmatched bases: 4. This CDR3 has 14 amino acids. In DNA, the CDR3 is TGTGCCAGCAGCTTGGACGGGAGGGGCGACGAGCAGTACTTC. It is translated as CASSLDGRGDEQYF.

This clonotype has only a few counts. The V call is TRBV10-3, the J call TRBJ1-2, with D perhaps TRBD1 (6 bases). The CDR3 runs to 13 residues. CDR1 ENHRY and CDR2 SYGVKD come from the germline V gene. The germline V and J ends were trimmed by 7 bases and 3 bases, with 12 bases remaining between them. The CDR3 region is CAITVDRDYGYTF. Here the CDR3 DNA reads TGTGCCATCACTGTGGACAGAGACTATGGCTACACCTTC.

The V and J genes are TRBV27 and TRBJ2-1; 8 bases agree with TRBD1. Trimming removed 7 bases from V and 1 base from J; junction bases left unmatched: 3. The CDR3 covers 14 residues. The germline gives CDR1 MNHEY, CDR2 SMNVEV (reference sequence). The CDR3 nucleotides are TGTGCCAGCAATAGACAGGGGTCCTACAATGAGCAGTTCTTC. It yields the protein CASNRQGSYNEQFF.

J is TRBJ2-1 and V is TRBV29-1; 9 bases map to TRBD2. With the DNA end fitting TRBJ2-7 better, the J assignment may be wrong. This CDR3 is 13 amino acids long. Per germline, CDR1 SQVTM and CDR2 ANQGSEA. CDR3 protein: CSVPSGEYNEQYF. The CDR3 DNA reads TGCAGCGTTCCTAGCGGGGAGTACAATGAGCAGTACTTC.

The CDR3 DNA reads as TGCGCCAGCAGCACCGGGACCCTCTTTAGAGATACGCAGTATTTT. This translates into CASSTGTLFRDTQYF. V usage is TRBV5-1 and J usage is TRBJ2-3; either TRBD1 or TRBD2 may fit D (5 bases each). The germline V and J ends were trimmed by 4 bases and 5 bases, with 17 bases remaining between them. This CDR3 comprises 15 residues. Germline V gene lookup returns CDR1 SGHRS and CDR2 YFSETQ.